The 21 T cell receptor beta chains below all came from one sample that was sequenced in a study of identical twins (dated by TCRdb to the mid-2010s). Libraries were made using 5' RACE. Instrument on record: Illumina HiSeq 2000. TCRdb applied fastp at Q25 and MiXCR to the public reads, then kept only in-frame beta chains. When rows share a CDR3 protein, they turn into one entry using the most common DNA and genes. The sample records roughly 220,000 distinct CDR3 sequences, 6.5% of which are singletons. The ten largest clones capture approximately 15% of the sample. The same data also went into a second study, on T cells expressing NK-cell markers.

Source material: CD8+ T cells sorted from blood. These receptors came from a woman aged 18 to 35 in good health.

In this sample, this clonotype turned up a few times. The gene calls are TRBV7-8 and TRBJ2-1, with D unclear. The CDR3 runs to 15 residues. Germline-derived CDR1 and CDR2 are SGHVS and FQNEAQ. Trimming cost V 3 bases and J 2 bases, with 11 bases left between them. The CDR3 DNA reads as TGTGCCAGCAGCTTCTCGCGCCACCCCTACAATGAGCAGTTCTTC. This codes for CASSFSRHPYNEQFF.

The chain uses TRBV6-1 and TRBJ2-4; TRBD1 agrees at 8 bases. The germline V gene has CDR1 MNHNS and CDR2 SASEGT. V dropped 6 bases and J dropped 10; count of bases not matched to a gene: 8. The CDR3 contains 13 residues. CDR3 residues: CASRAGGEEIQYF. The CDR3, as DNA: TGTGCCAGCAGGGCAGGGGGCGAAGAGATTCAGTACTTC.

This clonotype was observed a handful of times. The CDR3 region is CSVGGVSGNTEAFF. The DNA for the CDR3 is TGCAGCGTGGGGGGGGTTAGCGGGAACACTGAAGCTTTCTTT. The chain carries TRBV29-1 and TRBJ1-1; D perhaps matches TRBD1 (5 bases). The CDR3 length is 14 residues. Germline CDR1 and CDR2: SQVTM and ANQGSEA. V dropped 6 bases and J dropped 1 base, with 15 bases sitting between them.

This clonotype was seen a handful of times. CDR3 sequence (DNA): TGTGCCAGCAGCTTTAGCGGGAGGGTAGAGACCCAGTACTTC. This codes for CASSFSGRVETQYF. The rearrangement joins TRBV7-8 to TRBJ2-5; the match to TRBD2 covers 11 bases. The CDR3 length is 14 residues. Germline lookup yields CDR1 SGHVS and CDR2 FQNEAQ. Trimming took 3 bases from V and 4 from J; bases not matched to a gene: 1.

This clonotype was seen many times. J is TRBJ1-2 and V is TRBV7-9, with 9 bases fitting TRBD1. Germline CDR1 SEHNR, CDR2 FQNEAQ (reference sequence). V lost 4 bases to trimming and J lost 4 bases; unmatched junction nucleotides: 7. There are 15 residues in the CDR3. The CDR3 loop reads CASSSDRGRIYGYTF. The CDR3 DNA follows: TGTGCCAGCAGCTCGGACAGGGGTCGCATCTATGGCTACACCTTC.

Only a few counts were recorded for this clonotype. J is TRBJ2-7 and V is TRBV6-1; the match to TRBD2 covers 11 bases. The trim removed 4 bases at V and 4 bases at J, leaving 3 bases unmatched. Germline V lookup: CDR1 MNHNS, CDR2 SASEGT. The CDR3 consists of 14 residues. The DNA for the CDR3 is TGTGCCAGCAGTGCTGGACTAGCGGGTTACGAGCAGTACTTC. Its translation: CASSAGLAGYEQYF.

The chain carries TRBV6-1 and TRBJ1-5; a possible D gene is TRBD1 (5 bases). Germline CDR1 and CDR2: MNHNS and SASEGT. CDR3 length: 17 residues. Between the trimmed V and J ends, which lost 2 bases and 5 bases, there was a span of 19 bases. CDR3 in DNA: TGTGCCAGCAGTGAAAGACCTCCGGGGCCTGGGGATCAGCCCCAGCATTTT. Amino acid sequence: CASSERPPGPGDQPQHF.

This clonotype was recorded many times. The J gene is TRBJ2-3, the V gene TRBV29-1, with 9 nucleotides matching TRBD2. Per germline, CDR1 SQVTM and CDR2 ANQGSEA. The CDR3 loop spans 14 amino acids. The trim removed 3 bases at V and 5 bases at J, leaving 6 bases unmatched. The chain's CDR3 is CSVEIGGRGDTQYF. DNA for the CDR3: TGCAGCGTTGAGATTGGCGGGAGGGGAGATACGCAGTATTTT.

This clonotype was seen a handful of times. The rearrangement joins TRBV5-5 to TRBJ1-1; D gene unclear. The CDR3 is 16 amino acids. Germline V CDR1 and CDR2: SGHKS, YYEKEE (reference sequence). Trimming took 0 bases from V and 3 from J, leaving 15 bases between them. CDR3 nucleotide sequence: TGTGCCAGCAGCTTGGGGTTAGGACTGCCCTACACTGAAGCTTTCTTT. This sequence encodes CASSLGLGLPYTEAFF.

This clonotype was seen repeatedly, ten times or more. The gene calls are TRBV20-1 and TRBJ1-1; possibly TRBD1 for D (6 bases). Germline assignment: CDR1 DFQATT and CDR2 SNEGSKA (reference sequence). The length of the CDR3 is 15 residues. V lost 3 bases to trimming and J lost 4 bases, with 18 bases between them. CDR3 sequence (DNA): TGCAGTGCTAGGGGGGGGGACACCCGTAGCACTGAAGCTTTCTTT. Its protein is CSARGGDTRSTEAFF.

V is TRBV2 and J is TRBJ2-1, with D unresolved. Trimming cost V 6 bases and J 9 bases, with 9 bases left between them. Per the germline V gene, CDR1 is SNHLY and CDR2 is FYNNEI. The CDR3 contains 11 residues. The CDR3 region is CASRAPSEQFF. CDR3 DNA sequence: TGTGCCAGCAGGGCGCCCTCTGAGCAGTTCTTC.

This clonotype was observed a few times. This sequence joins TRBV12-3 or TRBV12-4 and TRBJ2-5, with 7 bases lining up with TRBD1. The CDR3 runs to 13 residues. V lost 4 bases and J lost 4; bases outside the gene matches: 3. CDR3 DNA sequence: TGTGCCAGCAGTTCAGGGGGACGAGAGACCCAGTACTTC. This encodes CASSSGGRETQYF.

This chain links TRBV27 with TRBJ1-2; no firm D call. V lost 5 bases to trimming and J lost 5 bases, with 21 bases between them. The CDR3 consists of 16 residues. The V gene's germline CDR1 is MNHEY and CDR2 SMNVEV (reference sequence). The CDR3 sequence: CASSPAGPPDFYGYTF. In DNA, the CDR3 is TGTGCCAGCAGTCCCGCAGGACCTCCAGACTTTTATGGCTACACCTTC.

In its sample, this clonotype was seen many times. The J gene is TRBJ2-5, the V gene TRBV14, with D possibly matching TRBD1 (5 bases). This CDR3 is built from 15 residues. Trimming removed 0 bases at V and 4 bases at J, with 12 bases between. Germline loops: CDR1 SGHDN, CDR2 FVKESK. This chain's CDR3 is CASSQEKGAGETQYF. The DNA for the CDR3 is TGTGCCAGCAGCCAAGAGAAAGGGGCTGGAGAGACCCAGTACTTC.

The chain links TRBV7-9 to TRBJ2-7, with 11 nucleotides matching TRBD2. The germline V gene encodes CDR1 SEHNR and CDR2 FQNEAQ (reference sequence). The CDR3 runs 16 residues. V lost 3 bases and J lost 6; bases outside the gene matches: 10. The CDR3 is CASSFAQLAGEGEQYF. Written as DNA, the CDR3 is TGTGCCAGCAGCTTTGCCCAACTAGCGGGAGAGGGCGAGCAGTACTTC.

In its sample, this clonotype was seen a few times. This rearrangement joins TRBV27 to TRBJ1-5; TRBD1 is a possible D gene (5 bases). There are 15 residues in the CDR3. Trimming took 3 bases from V and 3 from J, leaving 12 bases between them. Germline V gives CDR1 MNHEY, CDR2 SMNVEV (reference sequence). The CDR3 reads CASSLLGETNQPQHF. In DNA, the CDR3 is TGTGCCAGCAGTTTGCTGGGGGAGACCAATCAGCCCCAGCATTTT.

This chain links TRBV7-2 with TRBJ2-7, with 8 nucleotides matching TRBD2. Germline V gives CDR1 SGHTA, CDR2 FQGNSA. CDR3 length: 16 residues. V was clipped by 1 base and J by 2 bases; unmatched bases: 7. The CDR3 region has the DNA TGTGCCAGCAGCTTAGGGGGGGCGGGGGGCACCTACGAGCAGTACTTC. It codes for CASSLGGAGGTYEQYF.

This rearrangement joins TRBV7-9 to TRBJ2-5; D possibly matches TRBD1 or TRBD2 (6 bases each). This CDR3 is 15 amino acids long. Per the germline V gene, CDR1 is SEHNR and CDR2 is FQNEAQ (reference sequence). V was shortened by 5 bases and J by 7 bases, with 20 bases between the two germline ends. Here the CDR3 reads CASSPPSGAQSTQYF. CDR3 nucleotides: TGTGCCAGCAGCCCCCCCTCGGGGGCCCAATCGACCCAGTACTTC.

Many counts were recorded for this clonotype. The chain combines TRBV27 with TRBJ2-7; 7 bases align to TRBD1. This CDR3 spans 15 amino acids. The germline gives CDR1 MNHEY, CDR2 SMNVEV (reference sequence). V lost 6 bases to trimming and J lost 2 bases; unmatched junction nucleotides: 10. The CDR3 reads CASRITGTAPYEQYF. The CDR3 bases are TGTGCCAGCAGAATCACCGGGACAGCGCCCTACGAGCAGTACTTC.

The V and J genes are TRBV4-3 and TRBJ2-5; tentatively, D is TRBD1 (7 bases). CDR1 LGHNA and CDR2 YSLEER come from the germline V gene. This CDR3 comprises 18 residues. V was clipped by 3 bases and J by 2 bases, with 22 bases between them. The CDR3 is CASSHSDREGGLQETQYF. DNA for the CDR3: TGCGCCAGCAGCCACTCAGACAGGGAAGGGGGGTTGCAAGAGACCCAGTACTTC.

This clonotype was seen repeatedly, ten times or more. J is TRBJ2-3 and V is TRBV7-2; 11 bases match TRBD2. Unmatched junction bases numbered 4, after V lost 5 bases and J lost 6 bases. There are 14 residues in the CDR3. From germline, CDR1 is SGHTA and CDR2 FQGNSA. CDR3 sequence: CASSPRLAGDTQYF. The CDR3 DNA reads TGTGCCAGCAGCCCGAGACTAGCGGGGGATACGCAGTATTTT.